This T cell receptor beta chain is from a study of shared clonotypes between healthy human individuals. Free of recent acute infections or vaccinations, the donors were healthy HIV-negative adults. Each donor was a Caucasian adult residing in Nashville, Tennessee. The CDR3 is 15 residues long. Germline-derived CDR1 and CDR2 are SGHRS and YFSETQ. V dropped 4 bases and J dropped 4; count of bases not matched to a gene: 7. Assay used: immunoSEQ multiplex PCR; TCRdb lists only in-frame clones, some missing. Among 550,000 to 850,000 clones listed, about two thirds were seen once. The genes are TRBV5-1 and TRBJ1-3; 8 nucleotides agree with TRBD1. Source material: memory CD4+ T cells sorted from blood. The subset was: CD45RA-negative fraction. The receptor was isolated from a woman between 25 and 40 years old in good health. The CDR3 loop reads CASSRDRGRGNTIYF. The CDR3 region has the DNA TGCGCCAGCAGCCGTGACAGGGGCCGAGGAAACACCATATATTTT. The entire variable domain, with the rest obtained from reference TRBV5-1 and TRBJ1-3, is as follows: KAGVTQTPRYLIKTRGQQVTLSCSPISGHRSVSWYQQTPGQGLQFLFEYFSETQRNKGNFPGRFSGRQFSNSRSEMNVSTLELGDSALYLCASSRDRGRGNTIYFGEGSWLTVV.